This T cell receptor (beta chain) was observed in a study of cytomegalovirus exposure and HLA in healthy donors. The CDR3 is 18 amino acids. V trimming: 4 bases; J trimming: 1 base; junction bases outside the gene matches: 14. From germline, CDR1 is SNHLY and CDR2 FYNNEI. PCR was performed using 60 Vbeta and 13 Jbeta primers. The protocol was immunoSEQ multiplex PCR, while the TCRdb copy is restricted to in-frame clones and leaves out a portion. The table records roughly 89,000 clones, approximately 64% of them present only once. As regards this clone: Its antigen remains unknown.

Findings and limits, study-wide: Across HLA loci, a later analysis found differing TCR association rates, with DRB1 most and HLA-C fewest. Several top significant clusters appeared, in a later analysis, to be linked to common viral pathogens. It was confirmed in vitro that three of the CMV-associated chains were specific for CMV antigens.

The source is a woman aged 50 to 60 in good health and CMV-seropositive. Sequencing used PBMCs. V is TRBV2 and J is TRBJ2-3; the match to TRBD2 covers 7 bases. The CDR3 protein is CASSGGLGLAAGTDTQYF. CDR3 coding DNA: TGTGCCAGCAGTGGAGGGCTCGGGCTAGCGGCCGGCACAGATACGCAGTATTTT.